The TCR beta chain described here comes from a study of T cells after yellow fever vaccination. Study findings and constraints: The booster saw the reappearance of most primary-vaccination clones (approximately 96% CD4, about 88% CD8). CD4 and CD8 compartments shared a small share of clonotypes.

5'RACE template switching generated TCR cDNA, adding a universal primer site and UMIs. TCRdb processed the 5' RACE reads anew with MiXCR; each CDR3 protein has one entry. Here the sample spans roughly 100,000 distinct CDR3 sequences, under 9% being singletons. The sequencing used CD8+ T cells not binding an NS4B(214-222) dextramer, sorted from PBMCs, collected approximately 16 days after the first yellow fever vaccination. The TCR originated in a man in his late teens or twenties who received the YFV17D yellow fever vaccine.

CDR3 in DNA: TGTGCCAGCAGCCCCTTCGAGGGAAACACCATATATTTT. Translating it yields CASSPFEGNTIYF. V is TRBV6-1 and J is TRBJ1-3; D uncertain. Germline V CDR1 and CDR2: MNHNS, SASEGT. V lost 6 bases and J lost 4, with 10 bases in between. The CDR3 runs to 13 residues.